The next 28 T cell receptor beta chains were all read from a single sample in a study of neurological immune-mediated disorders. From the 5' RACE reads, TCRdb called clonotypes with MiXCR, one entry per CDR3 protein. The table records fewer than 25,000 distinct CDR3 sequences, about 13% of them present only once. The sequenced material came from PBMCs. These receptors came from a woman aged 60-70 years with HTLV-1-associated myelopathy (HAM/TSP).

At least ten counts were recorded for this clonotype. The CDR3 DNA reads as TGCAGTGCTATTGACAGGGTGGAGACCCAGTACTTC. Its translation: CSAIDRVETQYF. The rearrangement joins TRBV20-1 to TRBJ2-5, with TRBD1 identical over 7 bases. The CDR3 loop spans 12 amino acids. V trimming: 4 bases; J trimming: 5 bases; junction bases outside the gene matches: 4. CDR1 and CDR2 (germline): DFQATT, SNEGSKA (reference sequence).

This clonotype turned up a few times. The J gene is TRBJ1-2, the V gene TRBV6-1; 7 bases map to TRBD1. V lost 11 bases and J lost 14; bases outside the gene matches: 8. The length of the CDR3 is 9 residues. Germline V CDR1 and CDR2: MNHNS, SASEGT. The CDR3 region has the DNA TGTGCCGGTTCAGACAGGGAGACCTTC. Protein product: CAGSDRETF.

This clonotype was seen many times. The chain is built from TRBV5-1 and TRBJ2-1; D not resolved. In germline, CDR1 is SGHRS, CDR2 YFSETQ. CDR3 size: 13 residues. With 4 bases removed from V and 7 bases from J, the gap between germline ends came to 12 bases. The CDR3 sequence: CASSPDNGNEQFF. The CDR3 DNA reads as TGCGCCAGCAGCCCCGACAACGGGAATGAGCAGTTCTTC.

This clonotype was seen at least ten times. The CDR3 DNA sequence: TGTGCCAGCAGCCAACTTCACAATGAGCAGTTCTTC. The encoded protein is CASSQLHNEQFF. The chain couples TRBV3-1 to TRBJ2-1; D is unclear. CDR1 is LGHDT and CDR2 is YNNKEL in the germline V gene (reference sequence). The CDR3 consists of 12 residues. With 2 bases removed from V and 5 bases from J, the gap between germline ends came to 4 bases.

By share, this clonotype counts as medium-sized. The chain links TRBV5-1 to TRBJ2-7; D call uncertain. CDR3 length: 12 residues. The V end lost 0 bases, the J end lost 5 bases, and 6 bases lay between the germline ends. Germline V gives CDR1 SGHRS, CDR2 YFSETQ. CDR3 in amino acids: CASSLGWNEQYF. In DNA form, the CDR3 reads TGCGCCAGCAGCTTGGGCTGGAACGAGCAGTACTTC.

This clonotype was seen repeatedly, ten times or more. The chain joins TRBV25-1 to TRBJ2-1; 9 bases align to TRBD2. Per the germline V gene, CDR1 is MGHDK and CDR2 is SYGVNS. Trimming removed 4 bases from V and 4 bases from J; junction bases left unmatched: 2. The CDR3 extends over 14 amino acids. The CDR3 spells CASSVAGDYNEQFF. The CDR3 coding sequence is TGTGCCAGCAGTGTAGCGGGGGATTACAATGAGCAGTTCTTC.

This clonotype was found many times. V gene TRBV5-1 combines with J gene TRBJ2-7; 9 positions agree with TRBD2. V lost 5 bases, J lost 3 bases, and 21 bases stayed unmatched. This CDR3 is 19 amino acids long. The germline gives CDR1 SGHRS, CDR2 YFSETQ. CDR3 sequence: CASRSRTSAFTGAVYEQYF. CDR3 sequence (DNA): TGCGCCAGCAGATCACGGACTAGCGCCTTTACAGGGGCGGTCTACGAGCAGTACTTC.

Ten or more counts support this clonotype. The CDR3 here is CSVEDPQGQPQHF. The CDR3 nucleotides are TGCAGCGTTGAAGATCCCCAAGGGCAGCCCCAGCATTTT. This sequence joins TRBV29-1 and TRBJ1-5; D is unclear. The CDR3 extends over 13 amino acids. Per the germline V gene, CDR1 is SQVTM and CDR2 is ANQGSEA. Trimming removed 0 bases from V and 7 bases from J, with 10 bases in between. Looking up the rest from reference TRBV29-1 and TRBJ1-5 gives the full variable domain: SAVISQKPSRDICQRGTSLTIQCQVDSQVTMMFWYRQQPGQSLTLIATANQGSEATYESGFVIDKFPISRPNLTFSTLTVSNMSPEDSSIYLCSVEDPQGQPQHFGDGTRLSIL.

This sequence joins TRBV19 and TRBJ2-1; unclear D gene. CDR3 length: 12 amino acids. The ends were cut back, 9 bases at V and 4 bases at J, with 10 bases in the middle. Germline V lookup: CDR1 LNHDA, CDR2 SQIVND (reference sequence). DNA of the CDR3: TGTGCCAGCCTCTCCCCGTACAATGAGCAGTTCTTC. Its protein product is CASLSPYNEQFF.

This clonotype was observed many times. This sequence joins TRBV5-1 and TRBJ2-1; 7 nucleotides agree with TRBD1. Germline-derived CDR1 and CDR2 are SGHRS and YFSETQ. J was trimmed by 2 bases and V by 3 bases; bases with no gene match: 2. The CDR3 contains 14 residues. For the CDR3, the DNA is TGCGCCAGCAGCTCGGGACAGACCTACAATGAGCAGTTCTTC. This gives the protein CASSSGQTYNEQFF.

This clonotype was recorded many times. This chain uses TRBV10-1 with TRBJ2-1; the match to TRBD1 covers 7 bases. Trimming took 2 bases from V and 9 from J; bases not matched to a gene: 13. CDR3 length equals 16 residues. CDR1 is WNHNN and CDR2 is SYGVQD in the germline V gene (reference sequence). The CDR3 DNA is TGCGCCAGCAGTGAGGCCCGGGACAGACGATTTCTTGAGCAGTTCTTC. Its translation is CASSEARDRRFLEQFF.

This clonotype showed up many times. J is TRBJ1-3 and V is TRBV13; D remains ambiguous. The V end was cut by 2 bases, the J end by 4 bases, with 6 bases between. There are 13 residues in the CDR3. Germline V lookup: CDR1 PRHDT, CDR2 FYEKMQ (reference sequence). CDR3 bases: TGTGCCAGCAGCTTACTCCGGGGAAACACCATATATTTT. This gives the protein CASSLLRGNTIYF. The whole variable domain, filled in from reference TRBV13 and TRBJ1-3, reads AAGVIQSPRHLIKEKRETATLKCYPIPRHDTVYWYQQGPGQDPQFLISFYEKMQSDKGSIPDRFSAQQFSDYHSELNMSSLELGDSALYFCASSLLRGNTIYFGEGSWLTVV.

This clonotype was seen many times. V and J are TRBV20-1 and TRBJ1-4; D uncertain. Germline V CDR1 and CDR2: DFQATT, SNEGSKA (reference sequence). The CDR3 is 13 amino acids. Trimming left V 0 bases short and J 8 bases short, with 10 bases between. The CDR3: CSARDGVGEKLFF. DNA for the CDR3: TGCAGTGCTAGAGACGGGGTCGGCGAAAAACTGTTTTTT.

This clonotype has ten or more counts. V is TRBV29-1 and J is TRBJ2-5, with D tentatively TRBD1 or TRBD2 (5 bases each). The CDR3 covers 14 residues. V was shortened by 2 bases and J by 5 bases, with 15 bases between the two germline ends. Germline CDR1 is SQVTM and CDR2 is ANQGSEA. The CDR3 bases are TGCAGCGTTGAATCCGGGACGGCCAGGGAGACCCAGTACTTC. It is translated as CSVESGTARETQYF.

This clonotype was detected many times. This chain joins TRBV7-8 and TRBJ2-3, with TRBD2 matching over 9 bases. The CDR3 spans 15 residues. Germline V gene data show CDR1 as SGHVS and CDR2 as FQNEAQ. V shed 3 bases and J 5 bases; nucleotides not matched to a gene: 6. The CDR3 loop is CASSFSGSRGDTQYF. In DNA, the CDR3 is TGTGCCAGCAGCTTTAGCGGGAGTCGGGGAGATACGCAGTATTTT.

This clonotype was recorded at least ten times. CDR3 nucleotide sequence: TGCGCCAGCAGCTTGGAGCCTGGGACCGGGGAGCTGTTTTTT. This encodes CASSLEPGTGELFF. The chain couples TRBV5-1 to TRBJ2-2; no clear D. The CDR3 runs 14 residues. Per germline, CDR1 SGHRS and CDR2 YFSETQ. V lost 0 bases and J lost 5, with 8 bases in between.

This clonotype was detected many times. The chain has TRBV9 and TRBJ1-2; D remains ambiguous. CDR1 SGDLS and CDR2 YYNGEE come from the germline V gene. The CDR3 spans 13 residues. Trimming shortened V by 0 bases and J by 5 bases, and 8 bases separated the two germline ends. The CDR3 here is CASSVGGDYGYTF. The CDR3, as DNA: TGTGCCAGCAGCGTAGGAGGCGATTATGGCTACACCTTC.

In this sample, this clonotype turned up many times. CDR3 loop: CASSVQGAGTDTQYF. The CDR3, as DNA: TGTGCCAGCAGCGTACAGGGGGCTGGGACAGATACGCAGTATTTT. The chain couples TRBV7-9 to TRBJ2-3, with 9 positions matching TRBD1. J gave up 3 bases and V 5 bases, and 6 bases lay outside the gene matches. The CDR3 spans 15 residues. The germline V gene encodes CDR1 SEHNR and CDR2 FQNEAQ (reference sequence).

This clonotype came up many times. The rearrangement joins TRBV7-6 to TRBJ2-3; D not certain. The ends were cut back, 1 base at V and 5 bases at J, with 1 base in the middle. This CDR3 has 11 amino acids. From germline, CDR1 is SGHVS and CDR2 FNYEAQ. CDR3 amino acids: CASSLVDTQYF. The CDR3 coding sequence is TGTGCCAGCAGCTTAGTAGATACGCAGTATTTT.

This clonotype has ten or more counts. The V call is TRBV20-1, the J call TRBJ2-7; D is perhaps TRBD1 or TRBD2 (5 bases each). Trimming cost V 3 bases and J 3 bases, with 15 bases left between them. Germline CDR1 DFQATT, CDR2 SNEGSKA (reference sequence). The CDR3 is 14 amino acids. The CDR3 region is CSARFRDRLYEQYF. The CDR3 nucleotides are TGCAGTGCTAGGTTCCGGGACCGACTCTACGAGCAGTACTTC.

This clonotype was found many times. The V and J genes are TRBV14 and TRBJ1-3; the D is unclear. The CDR3 has 17 amino acids. Germline lookup yields CDR1 SGHDN and CDR2 FVKESK. The ends were cut back, 0 bases at V and 1 base at J, with 13 bases in the middle. The CDR3 is CASSQDQLRTSGNTIYF. In nucleotides, the CDR3 is TGTGCCAGCAGCCAAGATCAACTACGAACATCTGGAAACACCATATATTTT. The full variable domain, completed using reference TRBV14 and TRBJ1-3, is EAGVTQFPSHSVIEKGQTVTLRCDPISGHDNLYWYRRVMGKEIKFLLHFVKESKQDESGMPNNRFLAERTGGTYSTLKVQPAELEDSGVYFCASSQDQLRTSGNTIYFGEGSWLTVV.

This clonotype was recorded at least ten times. The chain combines TRBV24-1 with TRBJ1-5, with 7 bases aligning to TRBD1. Trimming at V came to 9 bases and at J to 7 bases, leaving 8 bases not matched to a gene. The CDR3 consists of 13 residues. CDR1 is KGHDR and CDR2 is SFDVKD in the germline V gene. CDR3 protein: CATQGGSAQPQHF. Written as DNA, the CDR3 is TGTGCCACCCAGGGGGGGTCCGCCCAGCCCCAGCATTTT.

The V gene is TRBV5-1, the J gene TRBJ2-1; possibly TRBD2 for D (6 bases). V lost 0 bases and J lost 6, with 10 bases in between. This CDR3 region has 14 residues. CDR1 is SGHRS and CDR2 is YFSETQ in the germline V gene. CDR3 residues: CASSLEPGVNEQFF. The DNA of the CDR3 is TGCGCCAGCAGCTTGGAACCGGGGGTCAATGAGCAGTTCTTC.

This chain joins TRBV5-1 and TRBJ2-1; maybe TRBD1 (8 bases). Trimming cost V 1 base and J 3 bases, with 20 bases left between them. The V gene's germline CDR1 is SGHRS and CDR2 YFSETQ. The CDR3 is 18 amino acids. The CDR3 nucleotides read TGCGCCAGCAGCTTGATGGCGGACAGGGAGGGCGGCTACAATGAGCAGTTCTTC. Its protein product is CASSLMADREGGYNEQFF. The full variable domain, its missing parts supplied by reference TRBV5-1 and TRBJ2-1, is KAGVTQTPRYLIKTRGQQVTLSCSPISGHRSVSWYQQTPGQGLQFLFEYFSETQRNKGNFPGRFSGRQFSNSRSEMNVSTLELGDSALYLCASSLMADREGGYNEQFFGPGTRLTVL.

This clonotype appeared many times. The chain has TRBV20-1 and TRBJ1-2, with 9 bases lining up with TRBD1. V was clipped by 6 bases and J by 6 bases; unmatched bases: 8. CDR1 and CDR2 from the germline V gene are DFQATT and SNEGSKA (reference sequence). The CDR3 totals 13 residues. In DNA form, the CDR3 reads TGCAGTGCCGGAAAGGGACAGGGAGATGGCTACACCTTC. Translated: CSAGKGQGDGYTF.

In this sample, this clonotype turned up many times. This chain uses TRBV5-1 with TRBJ1-2, with D possibly TRBD1 on 5 matching bases. Trimming removed 4 bases at V and 4 bases at J, with 14 bases between. CDR3 size: 14 residues. The germline V gene encodes CDR1 SGHRS and CDR2 YFSETQ. As DNA, the CDR3 is TGCGCCAGCAGCCCTCCACAGGACCCCTATGGCTACACCTTC. It codes for CASSPPQDPYGYTF.

This clonotype was counted only a few times. CDR3: CASSPTAAGEKLFF. CDR3 nucleotides: TGTGCCAGCTCACCTACCGCCGCGGGTGAAAAACTGTTTTTT. The V call is TRBV18, the J call TRBJ1-4, with D hard to call. CDR1 KGHSH and CDR2 LQKENI come from the germline V gene. The CDR3 is made up of 14 amino acids. Trimming took 3 bases from V and 7 from J, leaving 12 bases between them.

At least ten counts were recorded for this clonotype. V gene TRBV7-6 combines with J gene TRBJ1-3; D is perhaps TRBD1 (5 bases). V was shortened by 1 base and J by 4 bases, with 14 bases between the two germline ends. Germline lookup yields CDR1 SGHVS and CDR2 FNYEAQ. The CDR3 totals 16 residues. CDR3 DNA sequence: TGTGCCAGCAGCTTAGAAGTCGGGACCCAGGGAAACACCATATATTTT. It is translated as CASSLEVGTQGNTIYF.